Shown below are 2 T cell receptor beta chains from a single sample sequenced in a study of T cells after yellow fever vaccination. TCRdb re-derived calls from the 5' RACE reads in MiXCR, one entry per CDR3 protein. Among a few hundred thousand distinct CDR3 sequences listed, roughly 7.5% were seen once. The sample was PBMCs, taken roughly 46 days after the first yellow fever vaccination. The receptors were sampled from a young man who received the YFV17D yellow fever vaccine.

This clonotype was detected only a few times. The CDR3 nucleotides are TGTGCCAGCAGTGAATGGGACAGCGCCTACACCTTC. Translation gives CASSEWDSAYTF. The chain uses TRBV25-1 and TRBJ1-2; TRBD1 matches at 7 bases. From germline, CDR1 is MGHDK and CDR2 SYGVNS. V lost 1 base and J lost 10; bases outside the gene matches: 3. The CDR3 has 12 amino acids.

This clonotype was picked up a small number of times. The rearrangement links TRBV5-5 to TRBJ2-1; D tentatively fits TRBD1 or TRBD2 (5 bases each). The V end lost 4 bases, the J end lost 8 bases, and 16 bases lay between the germline ends. Germline V gene sequence: CDR1 SGHKS, CDR2 YYEKEE (reference sequence). The CDR3 runs to 14 residues. This CDR3 is CASSPRDGTDEQFF. DNA for the CDR3: TGTGCCAGCAGCCCACGGGACGGTACGGATGAGCAGTTCTTC.